These T cell receptor beta chains were read from a single sample in a study of cytomegalovirus exposure and HLA in healthy donors. Assay used: immunoSEQ multiplex PCR; TCRdb lists only in-frame clones, some missing. Of around 120,000 clones listed, about 10% are singletons. The sequenced material came from PBMCs. The origin of the receptors is a man younger than 40 in good health and CMV-seronegative. The CDR3 runs from the conserved cysteine through the conserved F or W. Each record gives: V gene, D gene, J gene, clone size, CDR3 protein, CDR3 DNA. The D gene is left open where the match is weak. For some rows the clone size is stated as once, few or many, or as a class when expanded; others skip it.

V: TRBV7-2
D: TRBD2
J: TRBJ2-7
size: few
CDR3: CATGLEVSYEQYF
DNA: TGTGCTACCGGACTAGAGGTATCCTACGAGCAGTACTTC

V: TRBV6-5
D: TRBD1
J: TRBJ2-3
size: .
CDR3: CASSYQDRLPDTQYF
DNA: TGTGCCAGCAGTTACCAGGACAGGCTCCCAGATACGCAGTATTTT

V: TRBV19
D: .
J: TRBJ2-5
size: .
CDR3: CASSFLPTSQETQYF
DNA: TGTGCCAGTAGTTTCCTGCCGACAAGTCAAGAGACCCAGTACTTC

V: TRBV5-4
D: TRBD2
J: TRBJ2-7
size: few
CDR3: CASSPVAGAYEQYF
DNA: TGTGCCAGCAGCCCTGTAGCGGGAGCGTACGAGCAGTACTTC

V: TRBV27
D: TRBD2
J: TRBJ2-7
size: .
CDR3: CASMSPGLAGGPEQYF
DNA: TGTGCCAGCATGTCCCCGGGACTAGCGGGAGGCCCCGAGCAGTACTTC

V: TRBV5-4
D: .
J: TRBJ2-7
size: .
CDR3: CASSHSGVEQYF
DNA: TGTGCCAGCAGCCACTCGGGGGTGGAGCAGTACTTC

V: TRBV4-1
D: .
J: TRBJ1-1
size: .
CDR3: CASSQVPGHTEAFF
DNA: TGCGCCAGCAGCCAAGTTCCAGGCCACACTGAAGCTTTCTTT

V: TRBV19
D: .
J: TRBJ2-6
size: few
CDR3: CASKPPRAGANVLTF
DNA: TGTGCCAGTAAGCCCCCGAGGGCTGGGGCCAACGTCCTGACTTTC

V: TRBV19
D: TRBD1
J: TRBJ2-7
size: .
CDR3: CASSMTGGYEQYF
DNA: TGTGCCAGTAGTATGACAGGGGGCTACGAGCAGTACTTC

V: TRBV2
D: .
J: TRBJ1-5
size: .
CDR3: CASRGDSGGNQPQHF
DNA: TGTGCCAGCAGGGGGGACTCGGGAGGCAATCAGCCCCAGCATTTT

V: TRBV6-5
D: .
J: TRBJ2-7
size: .
CDR3: CASSYQLDSYEQYF
DNA: TGTGCCAGCAGTTATCAGCTAGACTCCTACGAGCAGTACTTC

V: TRBV7-9
D: .
J: TRBJ1-4
size: .
CDR3: CASSLRNEKLFF
DNA: TGTGCCAGCAGCTTACGGAATGAAAAACTGTTTTTT

V: TRBV28
D: .
J: TRBJ2-7
size: .
CDR3: CASSPGFYEQYF
DNA: TGTGCCAGCAGCCCGGGTTTCTACGAGCAGTACTTC

V: TRBV11-2
D: TRBD1
J: TRBJ2-5
size: .
CDR3: CASSPGQGQETQYF
DNA: TGTGCCAGCAGCCCTGGACAGGGTCAAGAGACCCAGTACTTC

V: TRBV10-3
D: .
J: TRBJ2-5
size: .
CDR3: CAISDRGGGIETQYF
DNA: TGTGCCATCAGTGATAGGGGGGGCGGGATAGAGACCCAGTACTTC

V: TRBV29-1
D: .
J: TRBJ2-1
size: few
CDR3: CSVRNYRESNEQFF
DNA: TGCAGCGTCAGAAATTACAGGGAGAGTAATGAGCAGTTCTTC

V: TRBV4-1
D: .
J: TRBJ2-3
size: .
CDR3: CASSRRDSFTDTQYF
DNA: TGCGCCAGCAGCCGCCGGGACTCGTTCACAGATACGCAGTATTTT

V: TRBV12-5
D: .
J: TRBJ1-5
size: .
CDR3: CASGFGGGTAQHF
DNA: TGTGCTAGTGGTTTCGGTGGGGGGACGGCCCAGCATTTT

V: TRBV7-3
D: TRBD2
J: TRBJ2-3
size: .
CDR3: CASSLTSGSGTDTQYF
DNA: TGTGCCAGCAGCCTGACTAGCGGGAGTGGCACAGATACGCAGTATTTT

V: TRBV16
D: .
J: TRBJ1-3
size: .
CDR3: CASSQGSPGNTIYF
DNA: TGTGCCAGCAGCCAGGGCAGTCCTGGAAACACCATATATTTT

V: TRBV4-1
D: .
J: TRBJ2-7
size: .
CDR3: CASSQALPYEQYF
DNA: TGCGCCAGCAGCCAAGCCCTTCCCTACGAGCAGTACTTC

V: TRBV13
D: .
J: TRBJ2-4
size: .
CDR3: CASSPTKNIQYF
DNA: TGTGCCAGCAGCCCAACCAAAAACATTCAGTACTTC

V: TRBV7-9
D: TRBD1
J: TRBJ2-2
size: .
CDR3: CASRHSTFQGALGTGELFF
DNA: TGTGCCAGCAGGCATTCGACCTTCCAGGGGGCGCTGGGAACCGGGGAGCTGTTTTTT

V: TRBV5-1
D: TRBD2
J: TRBJ2-6
size: few
CDR3: CASSSRGAGDSGANVLTF
DNA: TGCGCCAGCAGCTCCCGAGGGGCGGGGGACTCTGGGGCCAACGTCCTGACTTTC

V: TRBV4-1
D: .
J: TRBJ1-3
size: .
CDR3: CASSQGGTDFRGNTIYF
DNA: TGCGCCAGCAGCCAAGGAGGAACGGATTTTCGAGGAAACACCATATATTTT

V: TRBV19
D: TRBD2
J: TRBJ2-6
size: few
CDR3: CGGAGDRSGANVLTF
DNA: TGCGGGGGGGCAGGGGACCGCTCTGGGGCCAACGTCCTGACTTTC

V: TRBV30
D: .
J: TRBJ2-3
size: few
CDR3: CAWDKVRTTFSTDTQYF
DNA: TGTGCCTGGGATAAGGTTAGGACAACATTTAGCACAGATACGCAGTATTTT

V: TRBV6-1
D: TRBD1
J: TRBJ1-4
size: few
CDR3: CASRDREATNEKLFF
DNA: TGTGCCAGCAGGGACAGGGAAGCAACTAATGAAAAACTGTTTTTT

V: TRBV5-4
D: .
J: TRBJ2-7
size: few
CDR3: CASSQPGPTSYEQYF
DNA: TGTGCCAGCAGTCAACCGGGTCCTACTTCCTACGAGCAGTACTTC

V: TRBV30
D: TRBD1
J: TRBJ1-3
size: .
CDR3: CAWSRGETGNTIYF
DNA: TGTGCCTGGAGCAGGGGGGAAACTGGAAACACCATATATTTT

V: TRBV7-2
D: .
J: TRBJ1-3
size: .
CDR3: CASSVGGNSGNTIYF
DNA: TGTGCCAGCAGCGTGGGAGGGAACTCTGGAAACACCATATATTTT

V: TRBV5-6
D: TRBD1
J: TRBJ1-1
size: .
CDR3: CASSLMTGGQAFF
DNA: TGTGCCAGCAGCTTGATGACAGGGGGGCAAGCTTTCTTT

V: TRBV5-5
D: TRBD2
J: TRBJ2-7
size: few
CDR3: CASSPGPSGDSYEQYF
DNA: TGTGCCAGCAGCCCTGGTCCTAGCGGGGATTCCTACGAGCAGTACTTC

V: TRBV19
D: TRBD2
J: TRBJ2-3
size: .
CDR3: CASSMTSGRRYSTDTQYF
DNA: TGTGCCAGTAGTATGACTAGCGGGAGGAGGTATAGCACAGATACGCAGTATTTT

V: TRBV6-1
D: TRBD2
J: TRBJ2-1
size: .
CDR3: CASRFRTRGNNEQFF
DNA: TGTGCCAGCAGATTTAGGACTAGAGGGAACAATGAGCAGTTCTTC

V: TRBV7-2
D: TRBD2
J: TRBJ2-7
size: few
CDR3: CASSLVGGAYEQYF
DNA: TGTGCCAGCAGCTTAGTCGGGGGGGCCTACGAGCAGTACTTC

V: TRBV30
D: .
J: TRBJ1-5
size: .
CDR3: CAWSVWGGRQPQHF
DNA: TGTGCCTGGAGTGTATGGGGGGGTCGGCAGCCCCAGCATTTT

V: TRBV4-2
D: .
J: TRBJ2-7
size: few
CDR3: CASSQDAGESYEQYF
DNA: TGTGCCAGCAGCCAAGATGCCGGGGAGTCCTACGAGCAGTACTTC

V: TRBV7-3
D: TRBD2
J: TRBJ2-1
size: .
CDR3: CASSPGASGRVPNEQFF
DNA: TGTGCCAGCAGCCCAGGGGCTAGCGGGAGGGTTCCGAATGAGCAGTTCTTC

V: TRBV10-3
D: TRBD1
J: TRBJ1-1
size: .
CDR3: CAISERDRDEAFF
DNA: TGTGCCATCAGTGAGAGGGACAGGGATGAAGCTTTCTTT

V: TRBV10-3
D: TRBD1
J: TRBJ2-7
size: .
CDR3: CAISAGTGVLEQYF
DNA: TGTGCCATCAGTGCCGGGACAGGGGTACTCGAGCAGTACTTC

V: TRBV19
D: .
J: TRBJ1-1
size: .
CDR3: CASSYDSFYTEAFF
DNA: TGTGCCAGTAGTTATGACAGTTTCTACACTGAAGCTTTCTTT

V: TRBV29-1
D: .
J: TRBJ2-1
size: .
CDR3: CSVEPWRGPSSYNEQFF
DNA: TGCAGCGTTGAACCGTGGCGGGGCCCGAGCTCCTACAATGAGCAGTTCTTC

V: TRBV28
D: .
J: TRBJ1-4
size: few
CDR3: CASRPMEVGEKLFF
DNA: TGTGCCAGCAGACCCATGGAGGTGGGTGAAAAACTGTTTTTT